The entry below gives a single T cell receptor (beta chain) sequence along with its context. This entry comes from a study of control samples from healthy donors and cancer patients. This CDR3 has 16 residues. Germline V lookup: CDR1 LNHDA, CDR2 SQIVND (reference sequence). Trimming removed 7 bases at V and 0 bases at J, with 16 bases between. Assay: immunoSEQ multiplex PCR; the TCRdb copy retains only in-frame clones and omits some. The repertoire holds 40,000 to 55,000 clones, with nearly 95% as singletons. The V gene is TRBV19, the J gene TRBJ1-5; D is perhaps TRBD1 (6 bases). This TCR was recovered from a woman aged 45-65 years with head and neck cancer. The sequenced sample was PBMCs. The CDR3 spells CASNRVGTHSNQPQHF. In DNA form, the CDR3 reads TGTGCCAGTAACAGGGTGGGAACTCATAGCAATCAGCCCCAGCATTTT.